Below are 18 T cell receptor beta chains sequenced from a single sample in a study of T-cell memory formation after mild COVID-19. TCRdb reprocessed the 5' RACE reads with MiXCR, giving one entry per CDR3 protein. The repertoire holds approximately 580,000 distinct CDR3 sequences, with 20% as singletons. Source material: PBMCs or a T cell subset sorted from them (not recorded which). These receptors came from an adult woman who had mild COVID-19 (a few samples of this study predate the infection). Cell type and time point are not known.

This chain links TRBV12-3 or TRBV12-4 with TRBJ1-1, with unresolved D. The CDR3 covers 14 residues. The ends were cut back, 6 bases at V and 6 bases at J, with 17 bases in the middle. CDR3 region: CASRPDGGGSEAFF. Here the CDR3 DNA reads TGTGCCAGCAGACCGGACGGCGGAGGGTCTGAAGCTTTCTTT.

This clonotype occurred a few times. This sequence joins TRBV29-1 and TRBJ2-3; 8 nucleotides line up with TRBD2. Germline V CDR1 and CDR2: SQVTM, ANQGSEA. This CDR3 comprises 16 residues. V lost 1 base to trimming and J lost 0 bases; unmatched junction nucleotides: 6. The CDR3 DNA sequence: TGCAGCGTTGAAGCGGCGGCTAGCGGGAGCACAGATACGCAGTATTTT. It codes for CSVEAAASGSTDTQYF.

This chain connects TRBV11-2 to TRBJ2-2; tentative D call: TRBD2 (7 bases). The CDR3 spans 17 residues. The germline V gene has CDR1 SGHAT and CDR2 FQNNGV. The germline V and J ends were trimmed by 1 base and 2 bases, with 14 bases remaining between them. The CDR3 coding sequence is TGTGCCAGCAGCTTAGTAGGGGGGGCTGGTAACACCGGGGAGCTGTTTTTT. This sequence encodes CASSLVGGAGNTGELFF.

J is TRBJ2-5 and V is TRBV27; TRBD2 is a possible D gene (5 bases). V was clipped by 2 bases and J by 5 bases, with 15 bases between them. In germline, CDR1 is MNHEY, CDR2 SMNVEV (reference sequence). This CDR3 is built from 15 residues. CDR3 coding DNA: TGTGCCAGCAGTTTAGAGCGCGGGCGCAGGGAGACCCAGTACTTC. Amino acids: CASSLERGRRETQYF.

J is TRBJ1-2 and V is TRBV12-3 or TRBV12-4; D is possibly TRBD1 (5 bases). Trimming removed 3 bases at V and 8 bases at J, with 7 bases between. The CDR3 consists of 11 residues. CDR3 coding DNA: TGTGCCAGCAGTTTCCGGGGCGGCTACACCTTC. This encodes CASSFRGGYTF.

The chain recombines TRBV30 with TRBJ1-2; 8 positions match TRBD1. Trimming removed 6 bases from V and 7 bases from J; junction bases left unmatched: 13. CDR1 and CDR2 (germline): GTSNPN, SVGIG (reference sequence). This CDR3 is built from 14 residues. The CDR3 coding sequence is TGTGCCTGCAGGGACAGGAGAGGATATAGTGGCTACACCTTC. This encodes CACRDRRGYSGYTF.

The table lists this clonotype with a few counts. J is TRBJ2-3 and V is TRBV20-1; 9 bases are a match to TRBD2. The CDR3 has 14 residues. Trimming at V came to 4 bases and at J to 11 bases, leaving 13 bases not matched to a gene. CDR1 is DFQATT, CDR2 SNEGSKA, per germline (reference sequence). The CDR3 loop is CSAKRVAGDPLQYF. The CDR3 DNA sequence: TGCAGTGCTAAGCGGGTAGCGGGAGACCCTCTGCAGTATTTT.

This clonotype has a handful of counts. This chain joins TRBV7-9 and TRBJ2-5, with D unresolved. Germline V lookup: CDR1 SEHNR, CDR2 FQNEAQ (reference sequence). Trimming took 1 base from V and 0 from J, leaving 9 bases between them. The length of the CDR3 is 15 residues. The CDR3 coding sequence is TGTGCCAGCAGCTTAGTGGTAGCTTACCAAGAGACCCAGTACTTC. This translates into CASSLVVAYQETQYF.

The CDR3, as DNA: TGTGCCAGCAGCATACAGGGGGCGGGGTACGAGCAGTACTTC. Translation: CASSIQGAGYEQYF. The chain links TRBV11-3 to TRBJ2-7; 9 positions agree with TRBD1. With V trimmed by 5 bases and J by 4 bases, 6 bases remained unmatched. CDR1 is SGHNT, CDR2 YENEEA, per germline. The CDR3 extends over 14 amino acids. The whole variable domain, filled in from reference TRBV11-3 and TRBJ2-7, reads EAGVVQSPRYKIIEKKQPVAFWCNPISGHNTLYWYLQNLGQGPELLIRYENEEAVDDSQLPKDRFSAERLKGVDSTLKIQPAELGDSAVYLCASSIQGAGYEQYFGPGTRLTVT.

In this sample, this clonotype turned up a few times. The chain joins TRBV6-6 to TRBJ2-3; D remains unclear. Trimming pared 5 bases from V and 0 bases from J, leaving 15 bases between. In germline, CDR1 is MNHNY, CDR2 SVGAGI (reference sequence). The CDR3 is 16 residues long. The CDR3 DNA is TGTGCCAGCAGTCGAGACCTCCCCAGGAGCACAGATACGCAGTATTTT. Encoded protein: CASSRDLPRSTDTQYF.

The rearrangement links TRBV2 to TRBJ2-2; D may be TRBD1 (5 bases). V gave up 4 bases and J gave up 1 base, with 7 bases separating them. This CDR3 contains 14 residues. Looked up from germline, CDR1 is SNHLY and CDR2 is FYNNEI. This chain's CDR3 is CASSGQMNTGELFF. DNA of the CDR3: TGTGCCAGCAGTGGACAGATGAACACCGGGGAGCTGTTTTTT.

The V and J genes are TRBV7-2 and TRBJ2-6; 12 bases match TRBD2. The length of the CDR3 is 20 residues. The junction had 12 bases not matched to a gene; V was cut back by 6 bases and J by 0 bases. Germline-derived CDR1 and CDR2 are SGHTA and FQGNSA. This chain's CDR3 is CASRRLAGVPTSSGANVLTF. The CDR3 nucleotides are TGTGCCAGCAGACGACTAGCGGGAGTCCCAACGAGCTCTGGGGCCAACGTCCTGACTTTC.

Worth noting for this clonotype: A read error may account for a junction end that differs from germline. The chain joins TRBV4-2 to TRBJ2-1, with 11 bases matching TRBD1. The CDR3 loop spans 19 amino acids. Germline V gene sequence: CDR1 LGHNA, CDR2 YNFKEQ. CDR3 DNA sequence: TGTGCCAGCAGCCACCGGGACAGGGGGAGTTGGGACTCCTTCAATGAGCAGTTCTTC. It codes for CASSHRDRGSWDSFNEQFF.

This clonotype was found a few times. The chain joins TRBV19 to TRBJ1-2; the D gene is possibly TRBD1 (5 bases). V was cut by 7 bases and J by 7 bases, with 16 bases left in between. Germline V gene data show CDR1 as LNHDA and CDR2 as SQIVND (reference sequence). The CDR3 runs to 13 residues. The CDR3 coding sequence is TGTGCCAGTACGATTACGCAGGGTGCTGGCTACACCTTC. It yields the protein CASTITQGAGYTF.

The J gene is TRBJ1-5, the V gene TRBV12-3 or TRBV12-4; D remains unclear. V was shortened by 6 bases and J by 3 bases, with 12 bases between the two germline ends. The CDR3 totals 14 residues. CDR3 protein: CASRRKAFNQPQHF. CDR3 in DNA: TGTGCCAGCAGGCGGAAGGCTTTCAATCAGCCCCAGCATTTT.

This clonotype turned up a few times. The rearrangement joins TRBV12-3 or TRBV12-4 to TRBJ2-2; no reliable D call. This CDR3 region has 15 residues. Trimming removed 3 bases at V and 2 bases at J, with 10 bases between. The CDR3, as DNA: TGTGCCAGCAGTTTTCCCAGGCGAAACACCGGGGAGCTGTTTTTT. Its protein is CASSFPRRNTGELFF.

This clonotype was observed a few times. V and J are TRBV9 and TRBJ2-5; 7 nucleotides align to TRBD2. Per the germline V gene, CDR1 is SGDLS and CDR2 is YYNGEE. This CDR3 contains 18 residues. The ends lost 2 bases at V and 3 bases at J; junction bases unmatched: 16. CDR3 sequence (DNA): TGTGCCAGCAGCGTTAGTCTGGTCGGCGGGAGCGGGGAAGAGACCCAGTACTTC. Its translation: CASSVSLVGGSGEETQYF.

This clonotype has just a few counts. The chain uses TRBV12-3 or TRBV12-4 and TRBJ2-1; D might be TRBD1 (5 bases). The CDR3 has 17 amino acids. Trimming pared 2 bases from V and 3 bases from J, leaving 17 bases between. CDR3 DNA: TGTGCCAGCAGTTTAAGGGGCGTCGGCGGACGCTACAATGAGCAGTTCTTC. It is translated as CASSLRGVGGRYNEQFF.